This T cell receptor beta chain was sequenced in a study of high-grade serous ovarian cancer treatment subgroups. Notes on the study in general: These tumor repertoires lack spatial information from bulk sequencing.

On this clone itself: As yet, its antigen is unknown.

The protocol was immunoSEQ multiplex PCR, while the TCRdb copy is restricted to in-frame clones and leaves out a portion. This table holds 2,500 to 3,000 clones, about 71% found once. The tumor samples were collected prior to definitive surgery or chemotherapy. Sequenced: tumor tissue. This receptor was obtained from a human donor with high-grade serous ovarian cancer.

The CDR3 is CASSQTSGASSYNEQFF. The CDR3 DNA follows: TGCGCCAGCAGCCAGACTAGCGGGGCGAGCTCCTACAATGAGCAGTTCTTC. The rearrangement uses TRBV5-1 and TRBJ2-1, with TRBD2 matching over 11 bases. V was clipped by 4 bases and J by 0 bases; unmatched bases: 6. The CDR3 covers 17 residues. CDR1 is SGHRS and CDR2 is YFSETQ in the germline V gene.